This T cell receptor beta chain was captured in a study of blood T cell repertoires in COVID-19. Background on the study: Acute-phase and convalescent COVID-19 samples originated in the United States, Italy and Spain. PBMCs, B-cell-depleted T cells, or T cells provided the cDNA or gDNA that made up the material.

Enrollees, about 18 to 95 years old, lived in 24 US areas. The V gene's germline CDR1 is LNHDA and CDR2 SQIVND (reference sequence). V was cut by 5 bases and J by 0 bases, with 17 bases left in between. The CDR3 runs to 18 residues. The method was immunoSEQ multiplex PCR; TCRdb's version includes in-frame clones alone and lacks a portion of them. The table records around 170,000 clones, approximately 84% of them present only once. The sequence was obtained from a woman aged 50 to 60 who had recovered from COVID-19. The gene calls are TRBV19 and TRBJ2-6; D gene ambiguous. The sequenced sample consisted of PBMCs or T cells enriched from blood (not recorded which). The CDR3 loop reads CASSPRLGSHSGANVLTF. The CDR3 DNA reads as TGTGCCAGTAGTCCCCGGCTCGGTAGCCACTCTGGGGCCAACGTCCTGACTTTC.